These T cell receptor beta chains were read from a single sample in a study of blood T cell repertoires in COVID-19. Produced via immunoSEQ multiplex PCR; TCRdb's table is partial and in-frame only. The sample contains approximately 180,000 clones, roughly 82% of which appear only once. Sequencing was performed on PBMCs or T cells enriched from blood (not recorded which). These receptors were taken from a man aged 50 to 60 who had recovered from COVID-19. CDR3s include the opening cysteine and the closing phenylalanine or tryptophan. D genes are given only for firm matches. Size values are once, few and many counts, or a class for expanded clones, and some rows have none.

J gene | V gene | clone size | D gene | CDR3 DNA | CDR3 protein
TRBJ1-2 | TRBV27 | NA | NA | TGTGCCAGCAGTTTATCGAGGCAGTCTGGCTACACCTTC | CASSLSRQSGYTF
TRBJ2-5 | TRBV6-4 | NA | NA | TGTGCCAGCAGTGACGATGGGTCAGGGGCCAGACTACAAGAGACCCAGTACTTC | CASSDDGSGARLQETQYF
TRBJ2-1 | TRBV4-2 | NA | TRBD2 | TGTGCCAGCAGCCAAGGTAGCGGGGGGCGAAACAATGAGCAGTTCTTC | CASSQGSGGRNNEQFF
TRBJ1-2 | TRBV30 | NA | NA | TGTGCCTGGAGTGTCCTCTATGGCTACACCTTC | CAWSVLYGYTF
TRBJ1-2 | TRBV6-5 | NA | TRBD1 | TGTGCCAGCAGTTATGACAGGGCTAACTATGGCTACACCTTC | CASSYDRANYGYTF
TRBJ2-3 | TRBV29-1 | once | TRBD2 | TGCAGCGTTGAAATCACTAGCGGAAATACGCAGTATTTT | CSVEITSGNTQYF
TRBJ2-3 | TRBV5-1 | NA | TRBD2 | TGCGCCAGCAGCTTGTCGGCAAACCCGGGACTAGTGTCAGATACGCAGTATTTT | CASSLSANPGLVSDTQYF
TRBJ1-2 | TRBV9 | NA | NA | TGTGCCAGCAGCGTCGAGGGCCCCGGGCGCGGCTACACCTTC | CASSVEGPGRGYTF
TRBJ1-6 | TRBV11-2 | once | TRBD1 | TGTGCCAGCAGCTTAGGGAGGACAGGGCATTCACCCCTCCACTTT | CASSLGRTGHSPLHF
TRBJ1-3 | TRBV19 | NA | NA | TGTGCCAGTAGTATAGTCGCCATGAGCTCTGGAAACACCATATATTTT | CASSIVAMSSGNTIYF
TRBJ1-1 | TRBV29-1 | NA | NA | TGCAGCGTTGAAGAGAGGGGGACTGAAGCTTTCTTT | CSVEERGTEAFF
TRBJ1-2 | TRBV5-6 | NA | TRBD1 | TGTGCCAGCAGCCCGGCGGACAGGGAACGCTATGGCTACACCTTC | CASSPADRERYGYTF
TRBJ2-7 | TRBV5-1 | NA | NA | TGCGCCAGCAGCTTGGAAGGACACCACTACGAGCAGTACTTC | CASSLEGHHYEQYF
TRBJ2-3 | TRBV11-3 | NA | NA | TGTGCCAGCAGCCCCGGCGGCCGTGGAGATACGCAGTATTTT | CASSPGGRGDTQYF
TRBJ1-2 | TRBV6-5 | once | TRBD1 | TGTGCCAGCAGCCGGGACAGGTTCTATGGCTACACCTTC | CASSRDRFYGYTF
TRBJ1-1 | TRBV11-2 | many | TRBD1 | TGTGCCAGCAGCTTATTTGACAGGGGTTTAACTGAAGCTTTCTTT | CASSLFDRGLTEAFF
TRBJ1-1 | TRBV27 | few | NA | TGTGCCAGCAGTCTAAATACAGGGCTGACTGAAGCTTTCTTT | CASSLNTGLTEAFF
TRBJ2-7 | TRBV5-4 | NA | NA | TGTGCCAGCAGCGACCCCGGGACAAACTACGAGCAGTACTTC | CASSDPGTNYEQYF
TRBJ1-2 | TRBV24-1 | NA | NA | TGTGCCACCAGTGACCCGGGAAGCTTCTATGGCTACACCTTC | CATSDPGSFYGYTF
TRBJ1-2 | TRBV6-5 | NA | NA | TGTGCCAGCAGTTACGCGGGCGGCGGCTACACCTTC | CASSYAGGGYTF
TRBJ2-3 | TRBV7-7 | NA | NA | TGTGCCAGCAGCTTAACACAGCGCACAGATACGCAGTATTTT | CASSLTQRTDTQYF
TRBJ1-5 | TRBV10-3 | NA | TRBD1 | TGTGCCATCAGTAGGGGACAGGGAGAGCCCCAGCATTTT | CAISRGQGEPQHF
TRBJ1-6 | TRBV2 | NA | TRBD1 | TGTGCCAGCAGTGAACTGACAGGGAATTCACCCCTCCACTTT | CASSELTGNSPLHF
TRBJ1-2 | TRBV19 | NA | TRBD1 | TGTGCCAGTAGTATCGGACAGGGAGGTGGCTACACCTTC | CASSIGQGGGYTF
TRBJ1-3 | TRBV5-8 | few | NA | TGTGCCAGCAGCCCGACTTATACCCCGGACACCATATATTTT | CASSPTYTPDTIYF
TRBJ2-1 | TRBV5-1 | NA | NA | TGCGCCAGCAGCTTGGCCACTAGCTACAACAATGAGCAGTTCTTC | CASSLATSYNNEQFF
TRBJ2-7 | TRBV11-3 | NA | TRBD2 | TGTGCCAGCAGCTTATCTAGCGGGGGATCCTACGAGCAGTACTTC | CASSLSSGGSYEQYF
TRBJ2-7 | TRBV7-9 | NA | NA | TGTGCCAGCAGCTTAGCAGGGGTTTCTTACGAGCAGTACTTC | CASSLAGVSYEQYF
TRBJ2-6 | TRBV23-1 | NA | TRBD1 | TGCGCCAGCCAAACGGGACAGGGAAAAACTGGGGCCAACGTCCTGACTTTC | CASQTGQGKTGANVLTF
TRBJ1-2 | TRBV12-3/TRBV12-4 | NA | TRBD1 | TGTGCCAGCAGGGGGACAGACAACTATGGCTACACCTTC | CASRGTDNYGYTF
TRBJ2-7 | TRBV5-1 | few | TRBD2 | TGCGCCAGCAGCTCAGATCCGGGACTAGCGGGGGGTTGGTACTTC | CASSSDPGLAGGWYF
TRBJ1-2 | TRBV6-5 | once | TRBD1 | TGTGCCAGCAGTTACGGGACAGCAGCTAACTATGGCTACACCTTC | CASSYGTAANYGYTF
TRBJ2-7 | TRBV5-5 | NA | NA | TGTGCCAGCAGCTTGGAACTGAGCTCCTACGAGCAGTACTTC | CASSLELSSYEQYF
TRBJ2-7 | TRBV5-8 | NA | NA | TGTGCCAGCAGATATGTCCGCGAGCAGTACTTC | CASRYVREQYF
TRBJ2-3 | TRBV5-1 | many | TRBD2 | TGCGCCAGCAGCCCCCAGTTAGCGGGTTCAGATACGCAGTATTTT | CASSPQLAGSDTQYF
TRBJ1-1 | TRBV3-1/TRBV3-2 | NA | NA | TGTGCCAGCACCGATCTCGGGGGAGACACTGAAGCTTTCTTT | CASTDLGGDTEAFF
TRBJ2-2 | TRBV7-2 | few | NA | TGTGCCAGCACCTGGGGAGGTGTGAACACCGGGGAGCTGTTTTTT | CASTWGGVNTGELFF
TRBJ1-6 | TRBV5-1 | NA | NA | TGCGCCAGCAGCTTGGGATGGGAGAATTCACCCCTCCACTTT | CASSLGWENSPLHF
TRBJ2-5 | TRBV24-1 | NA | TRBD1 | TGTGCCACCAGTGATGCGGGGCCAGGGGGCGAAGAGACCCAGTACTTC | CATSDAGPGGEETQYF
TRBJ1-1 | TRBV6-5 | few | TRBD1 | TGTGCCAGCAGCGACCGGGACAGCTACACTGAAGCTTTCTTT | CASSDRDSYTEAFF
TRBJ2-5 | TRBV7-2 | NA | NA | TGTGCCAGCAGCCGCCGACCAGGGAATGGCCAAGAGACCCAGTACTTC | CASSRRPGNGQETQYF
TRBJ2-7 | TRBV5-6 | NA | TRBD1 | TGTGCCAGCAGCCCCCGGGACAGGGTAGCCTACGAGCAGTACTTC | CASSPRDRVAYEQYF
TRBJ2-7 | TRBV6-5 | NA | TRBD1 | TGTGCCAGCAGTCCCCAGGGGGCGAGAGAGCAGTACTTC | CASSPQGAREQYF
TRBJ1-2 | TRBV7-9 | few | NA | TGTGCCAGCACCCCGGTCGGGGTTAACTATGGCTACACCTTC | CASTPVGVNYGYTF
TRBJ1-1 | TRBV5-1 | NA | TRBD1 | TGCGCCAGCAGCTCCGGGACAGGGTTGACTGAAGCTTTCTTT | CASSSGTGLTEAFF
TRBJ1-6 | TRBV11-2 | NA | NA | TGTGCCAGCAGCTTAGTAGCACACTATAATTCACCCCTCCACTTT | CASSLVAHYNSPLHF
TRBJ1-1 | TRBV9 | NA | TRBD1 | TGTGCCAGCAGCGTCTCCCAGGGGGCGATGAACACTGAAGCTTTCTTT | CASSVSQGAMNTEAFF
TRBJ2-4 | TRBV28 | NA | NA | TGTGCCAGCAGCCCGCCGGCGGGTGCCAAAAACATTCAGTACTTC | CASSPPAGAKNIQYF
TRBJ2-2 | TRBV7-3 | few | NA | TGTGCCAGCAGCTCGGACACCGGGGAGCTGTTTTTT | CASSSDTGELFF
TRBJ2-7 | TRBV4-1 | few | NA | TGCGCCAGCAGCACCCAGACATATTACGAGCAGTACTTC | CASSTQTYYEQYF
TRBJ2-1 | TRBV4-2 | NA | TRBD1 | TGTGCCAGCAGCCAAGGGGGACAGGGGTCCAATGAGCAGTTCTTC | CASSQGGQGSNEQFF
TRBJ2-1 | TRBV5-1 | few | TRBD1 | TGCGCCAGCAGCTGGACAGGTCTTTACAATGAGCAGTTCTTC | CASSWTGLYNEQFF
TRBJ2-1 | TRBV7-9 | NA | NA | TGTGCCAGCAGCTTAGCGCGCGAGCTGGATGAGCAGTTCTTC | CASSLARELDEQFF